This T cell receptor beta chain was observed in a study of monozygotic twins with inflammatory bowel disease. Study-level results: Healthy twins showed more clonotype sharing with others than IBD patients, especially patients with disease activity. The analysis yielded no support for one strong signal or clonotype associated with IBD.

Turning to this clonotype: Its antigen is not identified.

No DNA is given; TCRdb re-called the 5' RACE reads and lists each CDR3 protein once. The table lists approximately 400,000 distinct CDR3 sequences. This CDR3 contains 13 residues. From germline, CDR1 is MDHEN and CDR2 SYDVKM. This TCR came from a human donor with ulcerative colitis or Crohn's disease, or a healthy co-twin of an affected twin (not recorded which). The sample was blood. The chain has TRBV28 and TRBJ1-6. CDR3 protein: CASWSSYNSPLHF.